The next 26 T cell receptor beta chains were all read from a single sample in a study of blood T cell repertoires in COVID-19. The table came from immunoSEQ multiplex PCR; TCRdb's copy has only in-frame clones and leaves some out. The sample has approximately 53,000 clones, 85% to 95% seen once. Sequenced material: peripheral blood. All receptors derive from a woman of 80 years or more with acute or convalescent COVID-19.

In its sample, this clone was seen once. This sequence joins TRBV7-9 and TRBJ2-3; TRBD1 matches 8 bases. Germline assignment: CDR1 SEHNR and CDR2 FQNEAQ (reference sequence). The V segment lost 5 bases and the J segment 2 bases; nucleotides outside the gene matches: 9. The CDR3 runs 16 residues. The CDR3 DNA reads TGTGCCAGCAGCCCTCGGACAGGGTATCCCACAGATACGCAGTATTTT. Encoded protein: CASSPRTGYPTDTQYF. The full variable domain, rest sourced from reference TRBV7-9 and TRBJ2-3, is DTGVSQNPRHKITKRGQNVTFRCDPISEHNRLYWYRQTLGQGPEFLTYFQNEAQLEKSRLLSDRFSAERPKGSFSTLEIQRTEQGDSAMYLCASSPRTGYPTDTQYFGPGTRLTVL.

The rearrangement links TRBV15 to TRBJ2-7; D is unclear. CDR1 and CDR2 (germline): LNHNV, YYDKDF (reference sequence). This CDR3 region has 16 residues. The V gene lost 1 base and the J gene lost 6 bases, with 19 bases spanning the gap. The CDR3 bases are TGTGCCACCAGCAGAGGAGCCTTCCCTATCGGTATCGAGCAGTACTTC. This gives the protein CATSRGAFPIGIEQYF. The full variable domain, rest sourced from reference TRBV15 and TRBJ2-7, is DAMVIQNPRYQVTQFGKPVTLSCSQTLNHNVMYWYQQKSSQAPKLLFHYYDKDFNNEADTPDNFQSRRPNTSFCFLDIRSPGLGDTAMYLCATSRGAFPIGIEQYFGPGTRLTVT.

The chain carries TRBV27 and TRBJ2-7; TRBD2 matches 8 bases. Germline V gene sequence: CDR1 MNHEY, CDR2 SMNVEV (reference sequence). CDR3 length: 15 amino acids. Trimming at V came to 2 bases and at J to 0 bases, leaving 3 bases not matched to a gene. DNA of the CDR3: TGTGCCAGCAGTTTAGGCGGGAGGCCCTCCTACGAGCAGTACTTC. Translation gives CASSLGGRPSYEQYF.

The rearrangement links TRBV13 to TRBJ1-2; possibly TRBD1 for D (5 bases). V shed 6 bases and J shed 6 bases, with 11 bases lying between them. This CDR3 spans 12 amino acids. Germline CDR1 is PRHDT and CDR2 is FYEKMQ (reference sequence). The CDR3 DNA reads TGTGCCAGCAGTATGGGGCTAAATGGCTACACCTTC. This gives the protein CASSMGLNGYTF.

CDR3: CASSEARRGEQYF. Written as DNA, the CDR3 is TGTGCCAGCAGTGAAGCGAGGCGGGGCGAGCAGTACTTC. The genes are TRBV6-1 and TRBJ2-7, with D possibly TRBD2 on 6 matching bases. The CDR3 is made up of 13 amino acids. The germline V gene has CDR1 MNHNS and CDR2 SASEGT. The V end lost 0 bases, the J end lost 6 bases, and 9 bases lay between the germline ends.

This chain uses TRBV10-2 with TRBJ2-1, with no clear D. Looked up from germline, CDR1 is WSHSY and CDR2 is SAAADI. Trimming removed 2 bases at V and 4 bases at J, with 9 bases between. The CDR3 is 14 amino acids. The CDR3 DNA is TGCGCCAGCAGTGAGGTGCGGTATTACAATGAGCAGTTCTTC. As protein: CASSEVRYYNEQFF.

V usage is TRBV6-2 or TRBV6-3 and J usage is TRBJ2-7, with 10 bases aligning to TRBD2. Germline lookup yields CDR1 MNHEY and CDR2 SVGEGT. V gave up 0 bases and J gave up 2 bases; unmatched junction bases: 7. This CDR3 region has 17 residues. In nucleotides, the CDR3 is TGTGCCAGCAGTTACTCGATCCTAGCGGGAGCACCCTACGAGCAGTACTTC. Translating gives CASSYSILAGAPYEQYF.

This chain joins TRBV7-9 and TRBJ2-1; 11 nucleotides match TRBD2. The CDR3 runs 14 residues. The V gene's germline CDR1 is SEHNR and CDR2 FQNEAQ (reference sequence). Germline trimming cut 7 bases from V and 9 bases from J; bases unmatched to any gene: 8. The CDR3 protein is CASILTSGTGEQFF. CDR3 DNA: TGTGCCAGCATCCTGACTAGCGGGACAGGTGAGCAGTTCTTC.

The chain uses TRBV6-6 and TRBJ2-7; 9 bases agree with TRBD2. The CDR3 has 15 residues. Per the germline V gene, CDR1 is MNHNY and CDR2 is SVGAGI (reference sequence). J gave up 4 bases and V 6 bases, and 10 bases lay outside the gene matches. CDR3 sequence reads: CASRWGLAFPYEQYF. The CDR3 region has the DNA TGTGCCAGCAGATGGGGACTAGCCTTCCCGTACGAGCAGTACTTC.

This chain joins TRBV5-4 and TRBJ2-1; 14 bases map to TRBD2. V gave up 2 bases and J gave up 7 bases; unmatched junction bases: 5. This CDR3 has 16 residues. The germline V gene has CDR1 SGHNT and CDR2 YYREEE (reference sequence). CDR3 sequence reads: CASSFGTSGRGNEQFF. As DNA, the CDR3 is TGTGCCAGCAGCTTCGGGACTAGCGGGAGAGGGAATGAGCAGTTCTTC.

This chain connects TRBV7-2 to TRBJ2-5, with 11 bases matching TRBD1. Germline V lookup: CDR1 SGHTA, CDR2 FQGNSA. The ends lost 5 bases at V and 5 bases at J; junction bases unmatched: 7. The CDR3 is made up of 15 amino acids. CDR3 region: CASSLRTGGPETQYF. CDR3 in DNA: TGTGCCAGCAGCCTACGGACAGGGGGCCCTGAGACCCAGTACTTC.

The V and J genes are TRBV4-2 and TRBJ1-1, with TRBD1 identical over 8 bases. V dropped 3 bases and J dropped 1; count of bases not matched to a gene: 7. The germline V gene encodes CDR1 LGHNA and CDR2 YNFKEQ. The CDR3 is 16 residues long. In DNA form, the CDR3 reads TGTGCCAGCAGCCAGTTCACAGGGGGTGGGAACACTGAAGCTTTCTTT. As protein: CASSQFTGGGNTEAFF.

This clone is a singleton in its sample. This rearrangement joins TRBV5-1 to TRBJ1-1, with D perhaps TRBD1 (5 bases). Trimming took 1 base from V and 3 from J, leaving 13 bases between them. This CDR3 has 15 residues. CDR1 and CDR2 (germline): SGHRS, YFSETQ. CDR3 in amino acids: CASSLSPAGDTEAFF. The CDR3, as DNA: TGCGCCAGCAGCTTGAGTCCCGCGGGGGACACTGAAGCTTTCTTT.

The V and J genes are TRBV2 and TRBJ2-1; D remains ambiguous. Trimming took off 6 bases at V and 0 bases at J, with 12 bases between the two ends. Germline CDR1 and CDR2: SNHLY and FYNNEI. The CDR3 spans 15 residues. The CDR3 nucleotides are TGTGCCAGCAGAACAGAAAGTGGCTCCTACAATGAGCAGTTCTTC. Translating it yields CASRTESGSYNEQFF.

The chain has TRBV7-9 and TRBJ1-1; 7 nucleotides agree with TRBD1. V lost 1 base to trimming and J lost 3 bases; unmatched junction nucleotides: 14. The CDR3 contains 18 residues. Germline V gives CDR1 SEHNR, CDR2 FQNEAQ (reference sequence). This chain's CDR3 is CASSLVSSSTGRDTEAFF. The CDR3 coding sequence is TGTGCCAGCAGCTTAGTGTCTTCCTCGACAGGGCGCGACACTGAAGCTTTCTTT.

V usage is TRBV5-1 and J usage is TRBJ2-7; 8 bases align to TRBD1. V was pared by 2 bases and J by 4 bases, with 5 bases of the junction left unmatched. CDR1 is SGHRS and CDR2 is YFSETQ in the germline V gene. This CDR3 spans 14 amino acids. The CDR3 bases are TGCGCCAGCAGCTTAGGACAGGGCGGGTACGAGCAGTACTTC. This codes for CASSLGQGGYEQYF. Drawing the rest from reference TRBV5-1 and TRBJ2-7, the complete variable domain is KAGVTQTPRYLIKTRGQQVTLSCSPISGHRSVSWYQQTPGQGLQFLFEYFSETQRNKGNFPGRFSGRQFSNSRSEMNVSTLELGDSALYLCASSLGQGGYEQYFGPGTRLTVT.

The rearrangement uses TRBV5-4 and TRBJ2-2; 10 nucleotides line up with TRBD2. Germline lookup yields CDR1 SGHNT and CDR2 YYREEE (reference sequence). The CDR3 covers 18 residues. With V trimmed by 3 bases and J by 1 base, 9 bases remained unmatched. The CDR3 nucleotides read TGTGCCAGCAGCTCGGGACCGGGACTAGCGCAGAACACCGGGGAGCTGTTTTTT. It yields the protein CASSSGPGLAQNTGELFF.

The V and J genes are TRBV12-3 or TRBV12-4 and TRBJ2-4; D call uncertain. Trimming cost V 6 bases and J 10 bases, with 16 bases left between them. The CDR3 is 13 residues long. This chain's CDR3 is CASRYYPEPIQYF. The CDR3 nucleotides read TGTGCCAGCAGATACTACCCGGAGCCGATTCAGTACTTC.

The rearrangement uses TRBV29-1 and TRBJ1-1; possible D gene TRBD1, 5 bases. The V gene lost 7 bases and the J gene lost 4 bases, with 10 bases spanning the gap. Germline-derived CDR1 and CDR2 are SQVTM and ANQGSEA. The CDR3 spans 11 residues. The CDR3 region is CSGIRGTEAFF. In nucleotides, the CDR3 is TGCAGCGGGATTAGGGGCACTGAAGCTTTCTTT.

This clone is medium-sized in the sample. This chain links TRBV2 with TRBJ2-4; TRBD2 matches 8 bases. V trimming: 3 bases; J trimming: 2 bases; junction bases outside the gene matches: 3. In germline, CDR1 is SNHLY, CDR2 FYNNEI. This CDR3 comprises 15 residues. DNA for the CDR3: TGTGCCAGCAGTGACCCGGGGGGGTCCAAAAACATTCAGTACTTC. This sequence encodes CASSDPGGSKNIQYF. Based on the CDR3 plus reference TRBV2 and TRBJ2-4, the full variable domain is EPEVTQTPSHQVTQMGQEVILRCVPISNHLYFYWYRQILGQKVEFLVSFYNNEISEKSEIFDDQFSVERPDGSNFTLKIRSTKLEDSAMYFCASSDPGGSKNIQYFGAGTRLSVL.

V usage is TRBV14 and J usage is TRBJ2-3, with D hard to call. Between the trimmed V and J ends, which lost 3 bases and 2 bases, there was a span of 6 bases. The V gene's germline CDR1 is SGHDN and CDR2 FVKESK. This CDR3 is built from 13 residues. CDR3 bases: TGTGCCAGCAGCCACCTACTCACAGATACGCAGTATTTT. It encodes CASSHLLTDTQYF.

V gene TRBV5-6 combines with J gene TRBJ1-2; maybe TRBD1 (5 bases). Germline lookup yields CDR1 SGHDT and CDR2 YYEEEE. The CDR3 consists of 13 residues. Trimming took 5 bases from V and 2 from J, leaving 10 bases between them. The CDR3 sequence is CASSIKGNYGYTF. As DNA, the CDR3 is TGTGCCAGCAGTATTAAGGGGAACTATGGCTACACCTTC.

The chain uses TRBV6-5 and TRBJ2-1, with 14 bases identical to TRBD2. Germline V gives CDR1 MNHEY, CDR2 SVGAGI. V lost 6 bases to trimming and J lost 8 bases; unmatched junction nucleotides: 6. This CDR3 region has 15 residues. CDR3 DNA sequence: TGTGCCAGCAGCCCGGGACTAGCGGGAGTCGATGAGCAGTTCTTC. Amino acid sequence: CASSPGLAGVDEQFF.

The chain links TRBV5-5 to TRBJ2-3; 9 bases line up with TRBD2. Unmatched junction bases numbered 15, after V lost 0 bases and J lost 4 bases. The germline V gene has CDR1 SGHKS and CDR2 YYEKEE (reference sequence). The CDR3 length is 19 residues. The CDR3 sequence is CASSLEARAGGPVADTQYF. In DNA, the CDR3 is TGTGCCAGCAGCTTGGAGGCTAGGGCGGGAGGGCCGGTGGCAGATACGCAGTATTTT.

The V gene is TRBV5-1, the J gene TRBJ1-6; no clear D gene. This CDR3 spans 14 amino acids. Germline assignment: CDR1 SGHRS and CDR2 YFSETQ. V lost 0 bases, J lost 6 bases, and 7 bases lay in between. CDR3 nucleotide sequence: TGCGCCAGCAGCTTGGCCCAAATTAATTCACCCCTCCACTTT. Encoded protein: CASSLAQINSPLHF.

The CDR3: CASSRFGQGFNNSPLHF. DNA for the CDR3: TGTGCCAGCAGCCGATTCGGACAGGGCTTTAATAATTCACCCCTCCACTTT. V and J are TRBV7-8 and TRBJ1-6; TRBD1 aligns across 8 bases. Germline CDR1 is SGHVS and CDR2 is FQNEAQ. There are 17 residues in the CDR3. With 5 bases clipped from V and 5 bases from J, the junction kept 11 bases outside the gene matches. Looking up the rest from reference TRBV7-8 and TRBJ1-6 gives the full variable domain: GAGVSQSPRYKVAKRGQDVALRCDPISGHVSLFWYQQALGQGPEFLTYFQNEAQLDKSGLPSDRFFAERPEGSVSTLKIQRTQQEDSAVYLCASSRFGQGFNNSPLHFGNGTRLTVT.